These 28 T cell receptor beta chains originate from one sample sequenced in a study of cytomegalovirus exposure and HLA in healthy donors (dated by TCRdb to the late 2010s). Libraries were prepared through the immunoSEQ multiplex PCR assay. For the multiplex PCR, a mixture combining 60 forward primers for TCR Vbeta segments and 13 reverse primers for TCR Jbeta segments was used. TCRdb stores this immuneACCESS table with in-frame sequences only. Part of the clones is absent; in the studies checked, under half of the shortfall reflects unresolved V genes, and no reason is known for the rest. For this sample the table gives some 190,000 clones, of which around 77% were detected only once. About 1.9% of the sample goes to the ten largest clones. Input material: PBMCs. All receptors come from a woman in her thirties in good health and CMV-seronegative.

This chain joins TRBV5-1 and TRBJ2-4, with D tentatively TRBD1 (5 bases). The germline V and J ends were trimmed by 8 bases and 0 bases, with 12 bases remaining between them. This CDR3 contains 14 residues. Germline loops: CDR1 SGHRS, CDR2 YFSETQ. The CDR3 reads CASHQGLAKNIQYF. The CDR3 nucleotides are TGCGCCAGTCACCAGGGATTAGCCAAAAACATTCAGTACTTC.

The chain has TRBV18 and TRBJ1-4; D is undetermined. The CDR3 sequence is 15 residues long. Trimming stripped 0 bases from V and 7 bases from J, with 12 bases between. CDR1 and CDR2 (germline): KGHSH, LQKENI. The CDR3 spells CASSPPAGIGEKLFF. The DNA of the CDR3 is TGTGCCAGCTCACCACCGGCGGGTATAGGTGAAAAACTGTTTTTT.

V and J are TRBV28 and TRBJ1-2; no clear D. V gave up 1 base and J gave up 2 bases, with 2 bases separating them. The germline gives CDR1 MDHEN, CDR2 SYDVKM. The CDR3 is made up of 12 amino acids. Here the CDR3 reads CASSLSNYGYTF. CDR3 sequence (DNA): TGTGCCAGCAGTTTATCGAACTATGGCTACACCTTC.

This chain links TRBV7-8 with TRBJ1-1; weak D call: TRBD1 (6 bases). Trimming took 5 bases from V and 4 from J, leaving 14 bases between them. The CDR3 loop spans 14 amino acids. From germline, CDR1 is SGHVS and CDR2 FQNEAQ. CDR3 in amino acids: CASSLQGGGTEAFF. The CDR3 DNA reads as TGTGCCAGCAGCCTACAGGGTGGAGGCACTGAAGCTTTCTTT.

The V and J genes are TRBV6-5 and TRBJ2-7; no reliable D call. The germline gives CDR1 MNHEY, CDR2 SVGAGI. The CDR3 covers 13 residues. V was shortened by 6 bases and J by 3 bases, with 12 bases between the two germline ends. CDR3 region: CASSRDTYYEQYF. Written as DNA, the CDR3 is TGTGCCAGCAGCCGAGACACCTACTACGAGCAGTACTTC.

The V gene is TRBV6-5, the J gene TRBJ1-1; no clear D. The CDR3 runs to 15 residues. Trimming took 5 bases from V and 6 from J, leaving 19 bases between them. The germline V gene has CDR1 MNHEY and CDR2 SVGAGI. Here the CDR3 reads CASSRTWTGDAEAFF. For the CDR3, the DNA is TGTGCCAGCAGTCGCACCTGGACGGGAGATGCTGAAGCTTTCTTT.

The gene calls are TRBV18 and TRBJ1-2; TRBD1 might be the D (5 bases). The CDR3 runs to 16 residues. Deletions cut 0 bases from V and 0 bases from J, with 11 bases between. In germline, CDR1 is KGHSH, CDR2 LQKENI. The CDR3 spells CASSPPTDRANYGYTF. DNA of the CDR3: TGTGCCAGCTCACCACCGACAGACCGAGCTAACTATGGCTACACCTTC.

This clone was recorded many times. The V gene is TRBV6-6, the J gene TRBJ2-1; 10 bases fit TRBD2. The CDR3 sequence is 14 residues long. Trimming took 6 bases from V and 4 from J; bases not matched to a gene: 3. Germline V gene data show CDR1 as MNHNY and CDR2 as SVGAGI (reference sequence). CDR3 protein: CASSRLAGYNEQFF. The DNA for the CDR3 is TGTGCCAGCAGCAGACTAGCGGGTTACAATGAGCAGTTCTTC.

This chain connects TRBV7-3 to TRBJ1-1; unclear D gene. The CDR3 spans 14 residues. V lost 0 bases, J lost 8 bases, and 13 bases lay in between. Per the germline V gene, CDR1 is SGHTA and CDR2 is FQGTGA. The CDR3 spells CASSLTGPNMEAFF. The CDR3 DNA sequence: TGTGCCAGCAGCTTAACGGGCCCCAACATGGAAGCTTTCTTT.

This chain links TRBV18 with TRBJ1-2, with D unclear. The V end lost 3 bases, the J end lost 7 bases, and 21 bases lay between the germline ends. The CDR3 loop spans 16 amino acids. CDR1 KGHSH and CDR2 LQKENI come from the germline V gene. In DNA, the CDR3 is TGTGCCAGCTCACCCCTAAGTAACAGCCTTCTTCGTGGCTACACCTTC. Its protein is CASSPLSNSLLRGYTF. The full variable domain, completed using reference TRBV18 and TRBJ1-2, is NAGVMQNPRHLVRRRGQEARLRCSPMKGHSHVYWYRQLPEEGLKFMVYLQKENIIDESGMPKERFSAEFPKEGPSILRIQQVVRGDSAAYFCASSPLSNSLLRGYTFGSGTRLTVV.

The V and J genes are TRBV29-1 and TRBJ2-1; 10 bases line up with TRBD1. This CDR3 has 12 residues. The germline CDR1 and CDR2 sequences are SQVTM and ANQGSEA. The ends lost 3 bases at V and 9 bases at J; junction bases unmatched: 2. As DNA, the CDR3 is TGCAGCGTTGAGGGACAGGGGATTGAGCAGTTCTTC. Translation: CSVEGQGIEQFF.

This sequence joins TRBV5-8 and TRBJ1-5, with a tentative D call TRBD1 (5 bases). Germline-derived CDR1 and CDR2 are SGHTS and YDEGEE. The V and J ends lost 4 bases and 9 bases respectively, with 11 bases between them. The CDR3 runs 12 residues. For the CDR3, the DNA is TGTGCCAGCAGCCCGGGGGTGGGGCCCCAGCATTTT. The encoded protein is CASSPGVGPQHF.

The CDR3 region has the DNA TGCGCCAGCAGCCAAGATCCAGGGGGCCTTACGGTAGATTCACCCCTCCACTTT. It is translated as CASSQDPGGLTVDSPLHF. This chain joins TRBV4-3 and TRBJ1-6; 8 bases map to TRBD1. This CDR3 is 18 amino acids long. Germline trimming cut 0 bases from V and 8 bases from J; bases unmatched to any gene: 12. CDR1 and CDR2 (germline): LGHNA, YSLEER.

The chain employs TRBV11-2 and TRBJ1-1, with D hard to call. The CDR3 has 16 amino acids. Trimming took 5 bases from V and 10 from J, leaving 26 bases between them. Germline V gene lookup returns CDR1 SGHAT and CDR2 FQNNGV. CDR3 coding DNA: TGTGCCAGCAGCCCCATAAAGCGGGTGGGTAAGCGGGGAGCTTTCTTT. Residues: CASSPIKRVGKRGAFF.

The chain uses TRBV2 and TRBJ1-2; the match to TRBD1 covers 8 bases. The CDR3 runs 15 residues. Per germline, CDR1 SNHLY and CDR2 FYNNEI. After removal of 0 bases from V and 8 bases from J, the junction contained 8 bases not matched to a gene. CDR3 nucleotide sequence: TGTGCCAGCAGTGAAGCGGGGGCAGGGGGCAGGGGCTACACCTTC. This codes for CASSEAGAGGRGYTF.

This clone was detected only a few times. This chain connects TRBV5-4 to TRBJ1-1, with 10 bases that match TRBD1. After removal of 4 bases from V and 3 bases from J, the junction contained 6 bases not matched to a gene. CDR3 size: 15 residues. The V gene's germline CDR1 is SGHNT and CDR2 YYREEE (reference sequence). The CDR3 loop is CASSPRQGAYTEAFF. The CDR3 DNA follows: TGTGCCAGCAGCCCTAGACAGGGGGCGTACACTGAAGCTTTCTTT.

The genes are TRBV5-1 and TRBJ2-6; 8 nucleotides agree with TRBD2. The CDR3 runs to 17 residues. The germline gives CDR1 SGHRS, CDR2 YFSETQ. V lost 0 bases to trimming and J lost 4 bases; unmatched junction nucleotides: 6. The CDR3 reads CASSLGPGGAGANVLTF. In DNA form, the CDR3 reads TGCGCCAGCAGCTTGGGTCCGGGGGGGGCAGGGGCCAACGTCCTGACTTTC.

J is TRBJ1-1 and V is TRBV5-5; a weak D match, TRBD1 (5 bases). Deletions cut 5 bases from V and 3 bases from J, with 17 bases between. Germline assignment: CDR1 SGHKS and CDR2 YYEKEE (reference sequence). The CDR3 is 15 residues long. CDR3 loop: CASRGVGRGDTEAFF. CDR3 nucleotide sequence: TGTGCCAGCAGGGGGGTGGGCCGGGGGGACACTGAAGCTTTCTTT.

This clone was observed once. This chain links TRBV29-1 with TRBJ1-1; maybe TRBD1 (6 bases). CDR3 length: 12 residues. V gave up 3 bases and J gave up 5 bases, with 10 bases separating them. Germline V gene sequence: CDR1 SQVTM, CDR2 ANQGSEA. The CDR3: CSVDRGRTEAFF. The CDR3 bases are TGCAGCGTTGACAGGGGAAGAACTGAAGCTTTCTTT. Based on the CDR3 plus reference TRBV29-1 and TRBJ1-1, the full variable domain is SAVISQKPSRDICQRGTSLTIQCQVDSQVTMMFWYRQQPGQSLTLIATANQGSEATYESGFVIDKFPISRPNLTFSTLTVSNMSPEDSSIYLCSVDRGRTEAFFGQGTRLTVV.

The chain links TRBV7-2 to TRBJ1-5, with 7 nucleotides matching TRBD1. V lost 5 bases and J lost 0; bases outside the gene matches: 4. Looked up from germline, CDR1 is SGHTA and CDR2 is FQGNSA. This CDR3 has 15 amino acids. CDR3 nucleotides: TGTGCCAGCAGCGAGGGGGCCTTTAGCAATCAGCCCCAGCATTTT. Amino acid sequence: CASSEGAFSNQPQHF.

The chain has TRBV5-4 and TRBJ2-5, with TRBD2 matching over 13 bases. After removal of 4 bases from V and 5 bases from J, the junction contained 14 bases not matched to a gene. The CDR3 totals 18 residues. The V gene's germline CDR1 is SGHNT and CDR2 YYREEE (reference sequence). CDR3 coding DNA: TGTGCCAGCAGCGAAGCGGGACTAGCGGGGTCAAGAGGGGAGACCCAGTACTTC. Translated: CASSEAGLAGSRGETQYF.

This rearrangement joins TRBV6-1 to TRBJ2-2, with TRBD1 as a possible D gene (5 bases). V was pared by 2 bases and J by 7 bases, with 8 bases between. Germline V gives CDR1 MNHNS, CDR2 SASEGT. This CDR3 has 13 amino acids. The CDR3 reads CASSEKGIGELFF. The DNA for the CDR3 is TGTGCCAGCAGTGAAAAGGGGATCGGGGAGCTGTTTTTT.

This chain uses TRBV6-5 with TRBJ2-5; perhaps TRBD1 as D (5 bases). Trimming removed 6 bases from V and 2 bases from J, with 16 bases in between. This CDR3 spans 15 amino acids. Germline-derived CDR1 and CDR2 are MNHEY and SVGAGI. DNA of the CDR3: TGTGCCAGCAGGGGGCGAGGAATTCGACAAGAGACCCAGTACTTC. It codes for CASRGRGIRQETQYF.

Here the CDR3 DNA reads TGTGCCTCGATCGACAGGGGGCTTCGGTATGGCTACACCTTC. It codes for CASIDRGLRYGYTF. The chain has TRBV30 and TRBJ1-2; TRBD1 agrees at 10 bases. The CDR3 totals 14 residues. Germline V lookup: CDR1 GTSNPN, CDR2 SVGIG (reference sequence). Trimming cost V 7 bases and J 5 bases; bases outside gene matches: 10.

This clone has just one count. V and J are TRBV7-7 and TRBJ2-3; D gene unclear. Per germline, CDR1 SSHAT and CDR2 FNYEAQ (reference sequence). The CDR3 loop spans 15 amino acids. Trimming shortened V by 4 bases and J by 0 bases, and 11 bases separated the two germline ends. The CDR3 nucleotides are TGTGCCAGCAGCTCGCGACTTACTAGCACAGATACGCAGTATTTT. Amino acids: CASSSRLTSTDTQYF.

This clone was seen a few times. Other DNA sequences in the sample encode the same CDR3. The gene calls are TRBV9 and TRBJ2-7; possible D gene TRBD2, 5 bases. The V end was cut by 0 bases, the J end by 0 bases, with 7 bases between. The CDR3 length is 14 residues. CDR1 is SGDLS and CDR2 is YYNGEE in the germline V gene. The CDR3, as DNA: TGTGCCAGCAGCGTAGGAGGGAGCTCCTACGAGCAGTACTTC. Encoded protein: CASSVGGSSYEQYF.

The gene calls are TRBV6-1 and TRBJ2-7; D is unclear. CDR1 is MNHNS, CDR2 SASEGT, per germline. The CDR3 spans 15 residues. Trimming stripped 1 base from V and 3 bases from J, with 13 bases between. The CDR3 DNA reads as TGTGCCAGCAGTGAAGACCCAAAGATTAGCTACGAGCAGTACTTC. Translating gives CASSEDPKISYEQYF.

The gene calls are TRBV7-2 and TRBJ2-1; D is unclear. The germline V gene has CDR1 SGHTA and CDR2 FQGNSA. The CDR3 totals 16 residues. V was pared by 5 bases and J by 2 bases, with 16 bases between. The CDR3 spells CASSLESMGAYNEQFF. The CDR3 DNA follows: TGTGCCAGCAGCCTAGAAAGCATGGGCGCCTACAATGAGCAGTTCTTC. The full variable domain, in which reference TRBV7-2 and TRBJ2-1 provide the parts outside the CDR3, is GAGVSQSPSNKVTEKGKDVELRCDPISGHTALYWYRQSLGQGLEFLIYFQGNSAPDKSGLPSDRFSAERTGGSVSTLTIQRTQQEDSAVYLCASSLESMGAYNEQFFGPGTRLTVL.